A selection of T cell receptor beta chains follows, all from one sample in a study of blood T cell repertoires in COVID-19. Generated by immunoSEQ multiplex PCR, the TCRdb table keeps only in-frame clones and is missing some. Altogether about 75,000 clones are present, 87% being singletons, with the ten largest covering roughly 7%. Material for sequencing was peripheral blood. The receptors stem from a woman aged 45-65 years with acute or convalescent COVID-19. CDR3s include the opening cysteine and the closing phenylalanine or tryptophan. D genes are given only for firm matches. Clone sizes are given selectively: once, few, many, or a class where the clone is expanded.

.	TRBV15	TRBJ2-7	few	CATSRDKGYSYEQYF	TGTGCCACCAGCAGAGATAAGGGGTACTCCTACGAGCAGTACTTC
TRBD1	TRBV19	TRBJ2-2	once	CASTHTGVGTGAPTGELFF	TGTGCCAGTACCCATACGGGTGTAGGGACAGGGGCCCCGACCGGGGAGCTGTTTTTT
.	TRBV6-6	TRBJ1-5	.	CASSYSKVGGQPQHF	TGTGCCAGCAGTTACTCGAAAGTTGGCGGTCAGCCCCAGCATTTT
TRBD1	TRBV28	TRBJ1-2	.	CASSLLSGQGYGYTF	TGTGCCAGCAGTTTATTGAGTGGACAGGGCTATGGCTACACCTTC
.	TRBV15	TRBJ1-5	.	CATSNPTKGNQPQHF	TGTGCCACCAGCAATCCGACTAAAGGCAATCAGCCCCAGCATTTT
TRBD2	TRBV28	TRBJ2-3	once	CASSAPGLVTDTQYF	TGTGCCAGCAGTGCCCCGGGACTAGTTACAGATACGCAGTATTTT
TRBD2	TRBV5-6	TRBJ2-1	.	CASSFWGLADYNEQFF	TGTGCCAGCAGCTTCTGGGGACTAGCGGATTACAATGAGCAGTTCTTC
TRBD1	TRBV30	TRBJ1-1	.	CAWSKGGAGFLNTEAFF	TGTGCCTGGAGTAAAGGGGGCGCGGGCTTCTTGAACACTGAAGCTTTCTTT
TRBD1	TRBV19	TRBJ2-1	once	CASSWGEDREEFF	TGTGCCAGTAGTTGGGGTGAGGACAGGGAGGAGTTCTTC
TRBD1	TRBV13	TRBJ2-7	.	CASSLGGGRYEQYF	TGTGCCAGCAGCTTAGGAGGGGGCAGGTACGAGCAGTACTTC
TRBD1	TRBV3-1/TRBV3-2	TRBJ1-1	.	CASSLGQGRTEAFF	TGTGCCAGCAGCCTGGGACAGGGAAGAACTGAAGCTTTCTTT
TRBD1	TRBV15	TRBJ2-1	.	CATSRGGRGNNEQFF	TGTGCCACCAGCAGAGGGGGCAGGGGGAACAATGAGCAGTTCTTC
TRBD2	TRBV11-2	TRBJ2-7	.	CASSPIAGGDYEQYF	TGTGCCAGCAGCCCGATAGCGGGAGGGGACTACGAGCAGTACTTC
TRBD1	TRBV19	TRBJ2-7	.	CASSRPGTGDYEQYF	TGTGCCAGTAGTAGGCCCGGGACAGGGGACTACGAGCAGTACTTC
.	TRBV6-1	TRBJ2-7	.	CASSASYRRSSYEQYF	TGTGCCAGCAGTGCTTCCTACAGGAGAAGCTCCTACGAGCAGTACTTC
TRBD2	TRBV24-1	TRBJ2-1	.	CATSDESSGRANKNEQFF	TGTGCCACCAGTGACGAGTCTAGCGGGAGGGCCAATAAAAATGAGCAGTTCTTC
.	TRBV23-1	TRBJ1-1	.	CASSIEDFHHMNTEAFF	TGCGCCAGCAGCATAGAGGACTTCCACCACATGAACACTGAAGCTTTCTTT
.	TRBV2	TRBJ2-6	.	CASSYGHAGANVLTF	TGTGCCAGCAGCTACGGACATGCTGGGGCCAACGTCCTGACTTTC
.	TRBV19	TRBJ1-5	.	CASSIMSSNQPQHF	TGTGCCAGTAGTATAATGAGTAGCAATCAGCCCCAGCATTTT
.	TRBV3-1/TRBV3-2	TRBJ1-3	.	CASSLRSGNTIYF	TGTGCCAGCAGCCTTCGCTCTGGAAACACCATATATTTT
.	TRBV2	TRBJ1-2	.	CASPGNYGYTF	TGTGCCAGCCCGGGGAACTATGGCTACACCTTC
.	TRBV6-6	TRBJ1-2	.	CASRPGQNYGYTF	TGTGCCAGCAGACCAGGACAGAACTATGGCTACACCTTC
.	TRBV6-2/TRBV6-3	TRBJ2-7	.	CASSYSTRASPDSPYEQYF	TGTGCCAGCAGTTACTCGACCAGGGCCTCACCAGATTCTCCCTACGAGCAGTACTTC
TRBD1	TRBV30	TRBJ1-1	once	CACLRTGEAFF	TGTGCCTGTTTGCGGACAGGGGAAGCTTTCTTT
TRBD2	TRBV7-8	TRBJ2-1	.	CASSTRGSGSGYEQFF	TGTGCCAGCAGCACTAGAGGTAGCGGGAGTGGGTATGAGCAGTTCTTC
TRBD2	TRBV7-8	TRBJ2-5	.	CASKVAGQETQYF	TGTGCCAGCAAAGTAGCGGGTCAGGAGACCCAGTACTTC
TRBD1	TRBV6-6	TRBJ1-1	.	CASSLGTGVGAFF	TGTGCCAGCAGCCTAGGGACAGGGGTCGGGGCTTTCTTT
.	TRBV6-5	TRBJ1-3	.	CASTPGGRTGNTIYF	TGTGCCAGCACCCCCGGGGGGCGGACTGGAAACACCATATATTTT
TRBD2	TRBV24-1	TRBJ2-1	.	CATSTSGGYNEQFF	TGTGCCACCAGCACTAGCGGAGGGTACAATGAGCAGTTCTTC
.	TRBV30	TRBJ1-1	.	CAWDGNTEAFF	TGTGCCTGGGACGGGAACACTGAAGCTTTCTTT
TRBD2	TRBV27	TRBJ2-1	.	CASSSLGLAGDNEQFF	TGTGCCAGCAGTTCCCTAGGACTAGCGGGCGACAATGAGCAGTTCTTC
TRBD1	TRBV7-9	TRBJ2-1	.	CASSFNTGTGAHYNEQFF	TGTGCCAGCAGCTTTAACACCGGGACAGGGGCCCACTACAATGAGCAGTTCTTC
.	TRBV30	TRBJ1-5	.	CAWSPGNSNQPQHF	TGTGCCTGGAGTCCCGGGAATAGCAATCAGCCCCAGCATTTT
.	TRBV2	TRBJ1-2	.	CASSVTYPGYTF	TGTGCCAGCAGTGTGACATACCCTGGCTACACCTTC
TRBD1	TRBV18	TRBJ2-5	few	CASSPDRGGETQYF	TGTGCCAGCTCACCTGACAGGGGCGGGGAGACCCAGTACTTC
TRBD1	TRBV27	TRBJ1-4	.	CASSLGAGTGNEKLFF	TGTGCCAGCAGTTTAGGGGCCGGGACAGGGAATGAAAAACTGTTTTTT
.	TRBV6-2/TRBV6-3	TRBJ1-5	few	CASSSLKGYQPQHF	TGTGCCAGCAGTTCCCTGAAGGGGTATCAGCCCCAGCATTTT
.	TRBV3-1/TRBV3-2	TRBJ1-1	.	CASSQVQAYEAFF	TGTGCCAGCAGCCAAGTTCAAGCCTATGAAGCTTTCTTT
.	TRBV9	TRBJ2-2	.	CASREDPNTGELFF	TGTGCCTCCAGGGAGGACCCGAACACCGGGGAGCTGTTTTTT
.	TRBV9	TRBJ1-2	.	CASFEVGGGYTF	TGTGCCAGCTTCGAGGTGGGGGGTGGCTACACCTTC
.	TRBV28	TRBJ2-2	.	CASSYQGEVTGELFF	TGTGCCAGCAGTTACCAGGGGGAGGTCACCGGGGAGCTGTTTTTT
TRBD1	TRBV6-5	TRBJ1-4	.	CASSTGQRKKLFF	TGTGCCAGCAGTACGGGACAGAGAAAAAAACTGTTTTTT